This TCR beta chain came from a study of Graves' ophthalmopathy and Graves' hyperthyroidism. This clonotype was seen ten or more times. Its antigen is unidentified. RNA transcripts served as template for amplifying TCR beta CDR3 sequences. RT-PCR with HTBI primers came first, then second-round multiplex PCR. TCRdb re-called the multiplex PCR reads through MiXCR, storing one row per CDR3 protein. The sample holds hundreds of thousands of distinct CDR3 sequences, around 21% seen once. V shed 8 bases and J 2 bases; nucleotides not matched to a gene: 5. The CDR3 extends over 13 amino acids. Germline CDR1 reads MNHEY; CDR2 reads SMNVEV (reference sequence). Study conclusions and caveats: Blood repertoires reportedly contained most expanded thyroid clonotypes above 0.001 frequency.

The TCR was taken from a woman between 18 and 30 years old with stable Graves' hyperthyroidism. The chain has TRBV27 and TRBJ2-7; 8 nucleotides agree with TRBD2. Sequences were obtained from peripheral blood. CDR3 sequence (DNA): TGTGCCAGCTGGGGACTAGGGGCCTACGAGCAGTACTTC. Amino acids: CASWGLGAYEQYF.